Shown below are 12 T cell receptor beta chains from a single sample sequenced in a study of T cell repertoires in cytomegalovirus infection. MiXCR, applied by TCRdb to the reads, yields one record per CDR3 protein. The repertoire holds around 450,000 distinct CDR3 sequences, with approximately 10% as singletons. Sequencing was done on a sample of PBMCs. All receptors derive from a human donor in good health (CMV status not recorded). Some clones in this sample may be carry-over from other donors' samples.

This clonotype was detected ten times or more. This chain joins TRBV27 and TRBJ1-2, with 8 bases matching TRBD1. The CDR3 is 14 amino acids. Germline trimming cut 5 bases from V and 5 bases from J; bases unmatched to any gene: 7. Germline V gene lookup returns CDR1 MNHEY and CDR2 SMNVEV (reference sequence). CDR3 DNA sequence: TGTGCCAGCAGTCGAGGGACAGGCGGTTATGGCTACACCTTC. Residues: CASSRGTGGYGYTF.

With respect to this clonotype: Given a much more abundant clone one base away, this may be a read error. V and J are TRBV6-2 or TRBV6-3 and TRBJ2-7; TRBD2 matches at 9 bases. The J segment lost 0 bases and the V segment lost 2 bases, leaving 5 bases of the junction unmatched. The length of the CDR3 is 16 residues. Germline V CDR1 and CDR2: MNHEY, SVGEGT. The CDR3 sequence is CASSYLTSGLSYEQYF. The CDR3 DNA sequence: TGTGCCAGCAGTTACCTCACTAGCGGGCTCTCCTACGAGCAGTACTTC.

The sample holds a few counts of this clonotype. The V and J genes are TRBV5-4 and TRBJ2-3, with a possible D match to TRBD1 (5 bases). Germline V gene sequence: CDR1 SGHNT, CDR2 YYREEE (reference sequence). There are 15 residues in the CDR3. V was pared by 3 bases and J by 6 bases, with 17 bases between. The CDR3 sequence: CASSYIAGSGDTQYF. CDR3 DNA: TGTGCCAGCAGCTATATAGCAGGGTCAGGTGATACGCAGTATTTT.

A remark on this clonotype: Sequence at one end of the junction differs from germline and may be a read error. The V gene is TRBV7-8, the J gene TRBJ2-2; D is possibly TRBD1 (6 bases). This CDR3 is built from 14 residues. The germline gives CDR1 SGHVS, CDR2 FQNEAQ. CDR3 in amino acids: CTSSLQGRTGELFF. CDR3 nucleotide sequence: TGTACCAGCAGCTTACAGGGTCGGACCGGGGAGCTGTTTTTT.

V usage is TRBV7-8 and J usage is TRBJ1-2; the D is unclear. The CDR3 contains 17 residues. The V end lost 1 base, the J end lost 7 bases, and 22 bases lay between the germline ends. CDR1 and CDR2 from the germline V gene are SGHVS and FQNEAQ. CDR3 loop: CASSLESGRPLWGGYTF. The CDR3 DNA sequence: TGTGCCAGCAGCTTAGAGTCTGGGCGGCCCTTATGGGGTGGCTACACCTTC.

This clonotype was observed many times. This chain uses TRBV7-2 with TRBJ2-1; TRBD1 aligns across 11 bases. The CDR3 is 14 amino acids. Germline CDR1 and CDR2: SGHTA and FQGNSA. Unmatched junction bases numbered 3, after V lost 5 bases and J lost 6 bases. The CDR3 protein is CASSHGTGGNEQFF. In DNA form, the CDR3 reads TGTGCCAGCAGCCACGGGACAGGGGGCAATGAGCAGTTCTTC.

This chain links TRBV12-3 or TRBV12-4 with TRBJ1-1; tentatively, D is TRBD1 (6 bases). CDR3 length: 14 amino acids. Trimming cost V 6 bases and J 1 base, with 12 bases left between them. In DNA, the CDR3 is TGTGCCAGCAGCACAGGGTATTGGAACACTGAAGCTTTCTTT. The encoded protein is CASSTGYWNTEAFF.

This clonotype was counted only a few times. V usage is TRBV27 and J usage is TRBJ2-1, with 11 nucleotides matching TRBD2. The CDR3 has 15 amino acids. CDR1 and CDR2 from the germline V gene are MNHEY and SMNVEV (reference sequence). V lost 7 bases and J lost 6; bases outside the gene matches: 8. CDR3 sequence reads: CASNRLAGHLNEQFF. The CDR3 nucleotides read TGTGCCAGCAACCGACTAGCGGGGCACCTCAATGAGCAGTTCTTC.

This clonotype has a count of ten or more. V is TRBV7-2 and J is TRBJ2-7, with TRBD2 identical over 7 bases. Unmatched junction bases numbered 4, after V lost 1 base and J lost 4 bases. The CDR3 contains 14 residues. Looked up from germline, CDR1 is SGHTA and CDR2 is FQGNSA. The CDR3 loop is CASSLVEGGYEQYF. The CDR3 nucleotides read TGTGCCAGCAGCTTAGTTGAGGGAGGGTACGAGCAGTACTTC.

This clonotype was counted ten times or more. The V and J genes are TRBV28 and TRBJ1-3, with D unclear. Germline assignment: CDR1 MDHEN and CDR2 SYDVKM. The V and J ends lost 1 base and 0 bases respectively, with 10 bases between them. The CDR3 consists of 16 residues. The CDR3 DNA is TGTGCCAGCAGTTTATTTAGGTCTAGCTCTGGAAACACCATATATTTT. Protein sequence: CASSLFRSSSGNTIYF. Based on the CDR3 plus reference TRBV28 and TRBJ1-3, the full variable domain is DVKVTQSSRYLVKRTGEKVFLECVQDMDHENMFWYRQDPGLGLRLIYFSYDVKMKEKGDIPEGYSVSREKKERFSLILESASTNQTSMYLCASSLFRSSSGNTIYFGEGSWLTVV.

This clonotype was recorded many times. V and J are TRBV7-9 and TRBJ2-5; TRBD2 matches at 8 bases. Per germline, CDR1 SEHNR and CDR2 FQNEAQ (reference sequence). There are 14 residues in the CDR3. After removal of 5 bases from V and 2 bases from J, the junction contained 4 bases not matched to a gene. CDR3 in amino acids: CASSKAGVQETQYF. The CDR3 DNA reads TGTGCCAGCAGCAAAGCGGGGGTACAAGAGACCCAGTACTTC.

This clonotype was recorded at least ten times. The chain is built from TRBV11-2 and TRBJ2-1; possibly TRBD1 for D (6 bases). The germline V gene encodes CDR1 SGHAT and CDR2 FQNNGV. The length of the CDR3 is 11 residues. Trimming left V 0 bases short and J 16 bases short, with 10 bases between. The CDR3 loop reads CASSLDRGRFF. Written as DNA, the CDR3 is TGTGCCAGCAGCTTAGACAGGGGACGATTCTTC. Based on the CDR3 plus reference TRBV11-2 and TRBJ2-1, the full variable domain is EAGVAQSPRYKIIEKRQSVAFWCNPISGHATLYWYQQILGQGPKLLIQFQNNGVVDDSQLPKDRFSAERLKGVDSTLKIQPAKLEDSAVYLCASSLDRGRFFGPGTRLTVL.